A single sample gave rise to the 14 T cell receptor beta chains below, sequenced in a study of cytotoxic CD8 clonotypes in ibrutinib-treated CLL. Profiled with immunoSEQ multiplex PCR; TCRdb holds only in-frame clones, not every one. Of over 100,000 clones listed, over 75% are singletons. The sequencing used PBMCs, collected after 24 months of ibrutinib treatment. Source of these receptors: a human donor with chronic lymphocytic leukemia.

The V gene is TRBV29-1, the J gene TRBJ2-7; 7 bases map to TRBD2. The trim removed 5 bases at V and 0 bases at J, leaving 10 bases unmatched. Germline lookup yields CDR1 SQVTM and CDR2 ANQGSEA. The CDR3 runs to 15 residues. Written as DNA, the CDR3 is TGCAGCGTTTCTCGGGCGGGGGTGAACTCCTACGAGCAGTACTTC. This codes for CSVSRAGVNSYEQYF.

V usage is TRBV6-5 and J usage is TRBJ2-1; 15 bases align to TRBD2. Germline V lookup: CDR1 MNHEY, CDR2 SVGAGI. The V gene end was trimmed by 2 bases and the J gene end by 10 bases; junction bases not matched to a gene: 6. The CDR3 runs 16 residues. The CDR3 DNA reads TGTGCCAGCAGTTACGGACTAGCGGGAGGGCCGCGAGAGCAGTTCTTC. Translating gives CASSYGLAGGPREQFF.

This CDR3 is CASSLTEREQFF. In nucleotides, the CDR3 is TGTGCCAGCAGCTTAACAGAGCGTGAGCAGTTCTTC. The J gene is TRBJ2-1, the V gene TRBV11-3; the D is unclear. The germline gives CDR1 SGHNT, CDR2 YENEEA. V shed 2 bases and J shed 9 bases, with 8 bases lying between them. The CDR3 loop spans 12 amino acids.

This clone was picked up one time. The V and J genes are TRBV10-3 and TRBJ1-1, with TRBD1 as a possible D gene (6 bases). The V gene's germline CDR1 is ENHRY and CDR2 SYGVKD. The CDR3 has 16 residues. Trimming took 0 bases from V and 0 from J, leaving 11 bases between them. The CDR3 sequence: CAISESPGVVNTEAFF. Written as DNA, the CDR3 is TGTGCCATCAGTGAGTCACCAGGGGTGGTGAACACTGAAGCTTTCTTT.

This clone was seen only once. The chain is built from TRBV28 and TRBJ1-5; the D gene is possibly TRBD1 (5 bases). The V gene lost 6 bases and the J gene lost 0 bases, with 9 bases spanning the gap. The CDR3 is 14 residues long. Germline V CDR1 and CDR2: MDHEN, SYDVKM. The CDR3 spells CASRLGPSNQPQHF. CDR3 bases: TGTGCCAGCAGACTGGGACCTAGCAATCAGCCCCAGCATTTT.

Worth noting for this clone: One junction end does not reproduce the germline sequence, and a read error may be involved. The J gene is TRBJ2-3, the V gene TRBV28; the match to TRBD2 covers 8 bases. Germline CDR1 and CDR2: MDHEN and SYDVKM. The CDR3 length is 16 residues. The chain's CDR3 is CASSFRARLAGDTQYF. CDR3 nucleotide sequence: TGTGCCAGTAGTTTCAGGGCGAGGCTAGCGGGAGATACGCAGTATTTT. The full variable domain, completed using reference TRBV28 and TRBJ2-3, is DVKVTQSSRYLVKRTGEKVFLECVQDMDHENMFWYRQDPGLGLRLIYFSYDVKMKEKGDIPEGYSVSREKKERFSLILESASTNQTSMYLCASSFRARLAGDTQYFGPGTRLTVL.

This clone appeared a single time. CDR3 sequence reads: CASSLWGNEQFF. For the CDR3, the DNA is TGTGCCAGCAGTTTATGGGGGAATGAGCAGTTCTTC. The chain couples TRBV28 to TRBJ2-1; no definite D call. The CDR3 contains 12 residues. V lost 0 bases and J 7 bases, leaving 4 bases between the germline ends. Looked up from germline, CDR1 is MDHEN and CDR2 is SYDVKM.

There are a few counts of this clone. The rearrangement links TRBV19 to TRBJ2-3, with TRBD2 identical over 14 bases. The CDR3 totals 16 residues. Trimming at V came to 5 bases and at J to 7 bases, leaving 8 bases not matched to a gene. In germline, CDR1 is LNHDA, CDR2 SQIVND (reference sequence). CDR3 coding DNA: TGTGCCAGTAGTCCACCGGGACTAGCGGGGGAGAATACGCAGTATTTT. Translating gives CASSPPGLAGENTQYF. Supplemented by reference TRBV19 and TRBJ2-3, the full variable domain reads DGGITQSPKYLFRKEGQNVTLSCEQNLNHDAMYWYRQDPGQGLRLIYYSQIVNDFQKGDIAEGYSVSREKKESFPLTVTSAQKNPTAFYLCASSPPGLAGENTQYFGPGTRLTVL.

The chain couples TRBV27 to TRBJ1-5; D gene uncertain. Trimming left V 8 bases short and J 3 bases short, with 14 bases between. Germline lookup yields CDR1 MNHEY and CDR2 SMNVEV (reference sequence). The CDR3 has 14 residues. The CDR3 region has the DNA TGTGCCAGCGCCTTACAGAGGGTCAATCAGCCCCAGCATTTT. Translating it yields CASALQRVNQPQHF.

The V gene is TRBV9, the J gene TRBJ1-4; possible D gene TRBD1, 5 bases. V was shortened by 1 base and J by 8 bases, with 15 bases between the two germline ends. The V gene's germline CDR1 is SGDLS and CDR2 YYNGEE. The CDR3 loop spans 15 amino acids. CDR3 nucleotides: TGTGCCAGCAGCGTATTGGGGACGAGAGGGGAAAAACTGTTTTTT. Translated, it gives CASSVLGTRGEKLFF.

The chain links TRBV19 to TRBJ2-5, with TRBD1 matching over 7 bases. This CDR3 is built from 17 residues. V was clipped by 2 bases and J by 5 bases; unmatched bases: 14. CDR1 and CDR2 from the germline V gene are LNHDA and SQIVND (reference sequence). The CDR3 spells CASSINRRQGVRETQYF. For the CDR3, the DNA is TGTGCCAGTAGTATAAACAGAAGGCAGGGGGTAAGGGAGACCCAGTACTTC.

This clone came up once. The chain joins TRBV6-1 to TRBJ2-7; no definite D call. The CDR3 is 12 residues long. CDR1 and CDR2 (germline): MNHNS, SASEGT. Deletions cut 9 bases from V and 4 bases from J, with 13 bases between. CDR3 DNA sequence: TGTGCCAGTCTTAGGCCGCCTTACGAGCAGTACTTC. Its translation: CASLRPPYEQYF.

The rearrangement links TRBV5-8 to TRBJ1-4, with 8 bases identical to TRBD1. The CDR3 has 16 residues. V dropped 0 bases and J dropped 5; count of bases not matched to a gene: 6. Per germline, CDR1 SGHTS and CDR2 YDEGEE. The CDR3 spells CASSLAWTGLNEKLFF. The CDR3 region has the DNA TGTGCCAGCAGCTTGGCCTGGACAGGGCTAAATGAAAAACTGTTTTTT. Full variable domain (rest looked up from reference TRBV5-8 and TRBJ1-4): EAGVTQSPTHLIKTRGQQATLRCSPISGHTSVYWYQQALGLGLQFLLWYDEGEERNRGNFPPRFSGRQFPNYSSELNVNALELEDSALYLCASSLAWTGLNEKLFFGSGTQLSVL.

The V call is TRBV14, the J call TRBJ1-4; D perhaps matches TRBD1 (5 bases). This CDR3 spans 16 amino acids. Looked up from germline, CDR1 is SGHDN and CDR2 is FVKESK. Trimming left V 2 bases short and J 5 bases short, with 15 bases between. Here the CDR3 DNA reads TGTGCCAGCAGCCAACCGGGGACTCTGAGAAATGAAAAACTGTTTTTT. Protein: CASSQPGTLRNEKLFF. Drawing the rest from reference TRBV14 and TRBJ1-4, the complete variable domain is EAGVTQFPSHSVIEKGQTVTLRCDPISGHDNLYWYRRVMGKEIKFLLHFVKESKQDESGMPNNRFLAERTGGTYSTLKVQPAELEDSGVYFCASSQPGTLRNEKLFFGSGTQLSVL.